This T cell receptor beta chain was sequenced for a study of shared clonotypes between healthy human individuals. In the study overall: Per donor, three plates held CD4 naive cells, three held CD4 memory, two held CD8 naive and one held CD8 memory. Findings and limits, study-wide: Sampling used blood alone; tissue repertoires probably differ.

Healthy and HIV-negative, the adult donors had no recent acute infections or vaccinations. Note on this clone: Its specificity is unknown.

Measured with immunoSEQ multiplex PCR; TCRdb has only the in-frame clones, and not every one. The table records approximately 2,300,000 clones, around 92% of them present only once. The sequenced material came from naive CD4+ T cells from PBMCs. Subset defined: CD45RA+ positively selected. The clonotype originates from a man aged 18 to 30 in good health. Some clones in this sample may be carry-over from other donors' samples.

CDR3 residues: CASSSGTTSYNEQFF. CDR3 in DNA: TGTGCCAGCAGCTCCGGGACAACCTCCTACAATGAGCAGTTCTTC. The chain employs TRBV11-3 and TRBJ2-1; D possibly corresponds to TRBD1 (6 bases). The V end was cut by 4 bases, the J end by 0 bases, with 10 bases between. Germline V lookup: CDR1 SGHNT, CDR2 YENEEA. The length of the CDR3 is 15 residues.